The text below deals with one T cell receptor beta chain. This CDR3 has 15 amino acids. Germline V gene lookup returns CDR1 SGHRS and CDR2 YFSETQ. The germline V and J ends were trimmed by 0 bases and 0 bases, with 7 bases remaining between them. The entry originates in a study of T cell responses to AZD1222 COVID-19 vaccine. The data were produced by immunoSEQ multiplex PCR, yet TCRdb's version contains in-frame clones alone and is incomplete. The table records fewer than 150,000 clones, around 90% of them present only once. Sequenced material: peripheral blood, taken on day 0 of AZD1222 vaccination. The rearrangement uses TRBV5-1 and TRBJ1-3, with D unclear. The clonotype originates from an adult in good health. The CDR3 loop reads CASSLDRSSGNTIYF. The DNA of the CDR3 is TGCGCCAGCAGCTTGGACCGCAGCTCTGGAAACACCATATATTTT.